This T cell receptor beta chain came from a study of T-cell reconstitution after alpha-beta-depleted transplantation in children. Germline V lookup: CDR1 SEHNR, CDR2 FQNEAQ (reference sequence). V was shortened by 4 bases and J by 0 bases, with 9 bases between the two germline ends. This CDR3 spans 14 amino acids. The authors prepared the TCRbeta library with unique molecular identifiers. TCRdb ran MiXCR on the PCR reads and lists one entry per CDR3 protein. The data show 120,000 or so distinct CDR3 sequences, 10% to 13% seen once. This clonotype has ten or more counts. The rearrangement links TRBV7-9 to TRBJ2-5; perhaps TRBD1 as D (6 bases). Material: PBMCs from the stem cell graft donor, obtained from the stem cell graft. This receptor was taken from a human donor who donated a stem cell graft to a child with acute lymphoblastic leukemia. The CDR3: CASSSRTDQETQYF. For the CDR3, the DNA is TGTGCCAGCAGCTCCCGGACAGACCAAGAGACCCAGTACTTC.